The next 23 T cell receptor beta chains were all read from a single sample in a study of blood T cell repertoires in COVID-19. Here immunoSEQ multiplex PCR was the method, and the copy in TCRdb shows in-frame clones only, minus some. The sample lists approximately 270,000 clones, 75% to 95% seen once, with 2.5% to 3% in the top ten. The sample comprised PBMCs or T cells enriched from blood (not recorded which). These receptors originate from a middle-aged man who had been exposed to COVID-19.

The V and J genes are TRBV9 and TRBJ2-1, with D perhaps TRBD1 (5 bases). Between the trimmed V and J ends, which lost 9 bases and 8 bases, there was a span of 15 bases. Germline V lookup: CDR1 SGDLS, CDR2 YYNGEE. The CDR3 is 12 residues long. The CDR3 DNA reads TGTGCCACTACGCAAATAGGGGATGAGCAGTTCTTC. This codes for CATTQIGDEQFF.

This chain connects TRBV15 to TRBJ1-1, with 7 bases identical to TRBD1. The CDR3 runs to 14 residues. After removal of 0 bases from V and 6 bases from J, the junction contained 4 bases not matched to a gene. CDR1 is LNHNV, CDR2 YYDKDF, per germline (reference sequence). The CDR3 protein is CATSRDRGMPEAFF. In DNA, the CDR3 is TGTGCCACCAGCAGAGACAGGGGGATGCCTGAAGCTTTCTTT. Drawing the rest from reference TRBV15 and TRBJ1-1, the complete variable domain is DAMVIQNPRYQVTQFGKPVTLSCSQTLNHNVMYWYQQKSSQAPKLLFHYYDKDFNNEADTPDNFQSRRPNTSFCFLDIRSPGLGDTAMYLCATSRDRGMPEAFFGQGTRLTVV.

V is TRBV5-1 and J is TRBJ1-1; D not resolved. Trimming took off 4 bases at V and 4 bases at J, with 8 bases between the two ends. Germline V gives CDR1 SGHRS, CDR2 YFSETQ. CDR3 length: 12 amino acids. The CDR3 nucleotides read TGCGCCAGCAGCCGCCCCAGCACTGAAGCTTTCTTT. Translating gives CASSRPSTEAFF.

This clone has just one count. The chain employs TRBV3-1 (or the pseudogene TRBV3-2) and TRBJ1-5, with TRBD1 as a possible D gene (5 bases). The CDR3 spans 15 residues. V dropped 0 bases and J dropped 4 bases, with 10 bases sitting between them. Per the germline V gene, CDR1 is LGHDT and CDR2 is YNNKEL (reference sequence). The CDR3 sequence: CASSQDWAGNQPQHF. In DNA, the CDR3 is TGTGCCAGCAGCCAAGATTGGGCAGGGAATCAGCCCCAGCATTTT.

This sequence joins TRBV5-4 and TRBJ2-7, with 8 bases aligning to TRBD1. The length of the CDR3 is 14 residues. Germline V gene data show CDR1 as SGHNT and CDR2 as YYREEE (reference sequence). V shed 4 bases, J shed 4 bases, and the junction held 7 bases outside the gene matches. The CDR3 sequence is CASSLRDRLYEQYF. DNA for the CDR3: TGTGCCAGCAGCCTACGGGACAGGCTTTACGAGCAGTACTTC. The full variable domain, completed using reference TRBV5-4 and TRBJ2-7, is ETGVTQSPTHLIKTRGQQVTLRCSSQSGHNTVSWYQQALGQGPQFIFQYYREEENGRGNFPPRFSGLQFPNYSSELNVNALELDDSALYLCASSLRDRLYEQYFGPGTRLTVT.

The chain employs TRBV7-2 and TRBJ1-3; no clear D gene. V gave up 2 bases and J gave up 0 bases, with 8 bases separating them. CDR3 length: 15 amino acids. Looked up from germline, CDR1 is SGHTA and CDR2 is FQGNSA. The CDR3 DNA reads as TGTGCCAGCAGCTTACCACGGAGCTCTGGAAACACCATATATTTT. Protein: CASSLPRSSGNTIYF. Supplemented by reference TRBV7-2 and TRBJ1-3, the full variable domain reads GAGVSQSPSNKVTEKGKDVELRCDPISGHTALYWYRQSLGQGLEFLIYFQGNSAPDKSGLPSDRFSAERTGGSVSTLTIQRTQQEDSAVYLCASSLPRSSGNTIYFGEGSWLTVV.

Concerning this clone itself: Different DNA sequences within this sample yield the same CDR3. The chain couples TRBV19 to TRBJ1-1; the D is unclear. Germline CDR1 and CDR2: LNHDA and SQIVND (reference sequence). This CDR3 has 13 amino acids. V was pared by 4 bases and J by 2 bases, with 8 bases between. The CDR3 reads CASSTQVNTEAFF. CDR3 sequence (DNA): TGTGCCAGTAGTACCCAGGTAAACACTGAAGCTTTCTTT.

The chain couples TRBV2 to TRBJ1-2; no reliable D call. V was pared by 8 bases and J by 5 bases, with 12 bases between. Per germline, CDR1 SNHLY and CDR2 FYNNEI. The CDR3 length is 12 residues. DNA for the CDR3: TGTGCCAGCCAGGCCCAACCTTATGGCTACACCTTC. Amino acid sequence: CASQAQPYGYTF.

This chain links TRBV6-5 with TRBJ2-1, with D possibly matching TRBD2 (6 bases). The CDR3 has 14 residues. CDR1 is MNHEY, CDR2 SVGAGI, per germline. Trimming stripped 6 bases from V and 4 bases from J, with 13 bases between. CDR3 amino acids: CASRRAGSYNEQFF. CDR3 in DNA: TGTGCCAGCAGGAGGGCGGGATCGTACAATGAGCAGTTCTTC.

V usage is TRBV12-5 and J usage is TRBJ2-2; TRBD1 matches 7 bases. Looked up from germline, CDR1 is LGHNT and CDR2 is FRNRAP. This CDR3 region has 15 residues. J gave up 6 bases and V 5 bases, and 9 bases lay outside the gene matches. CDR3 DNA sequence: TGTGCTAGTGGTCCGCAAAACAGGGGCGCCGGGGAGCTGTTTTTT. As protein: CASGPQNRGAGELFF.

This chain links TRBV5-1 with TRBJ2-4, with D tentatively TRBD1 (6 bases). Trimming shortened V by 3 bases and J by 12 bases, and 13 bases separated the two germline ends. The CDR3 loop spans 12 amino acids. In germline, CDR1 is SGHRS, CDR2 YFSETQ. CDR3 sequence: CASSSTQGYQYF. CDR3 DNA sequence: TGCGCCAGCAGCTCCACACAGGGTTATCAGTACTTC.

This chain joins TRBV27 and TRBJ2-2; D remains ambiguous. Between the trimmed V and J ends, which lost 3 bases and 6 bases, there was a span of 11 bases. Germline assignment: CDR1 MNHEY and CDR2 SMNVEV (reference sequence). The CDR3 is 14 amino acids. The CDR3 sequence: CASSFIPVPGELFF. CDR3 DNA: TGTGCCAGCAGTTTCATCCCGGTACCCGGGGAGCTGTTTTTT.

This clone was recorded only once. The chain has TRBV3-1 (or the pseudogene TRBV3-2) and TRBJ1-2; 9 nucleotides match TRBD1. From germline, CDR1 is LGHDT and CDR2 YNNKEL (reference sequence). Trimming removed 5 bases from V and 6 bases from J; junction bases left unmatched: 4. The CDR3 runs 13 residues. The CDR3 sequence is CASSAGTGNGYTF. The DNA of the CDR3 is TGTGCCAGCAGCGCCGGGACAGGGAATGGCTACACCTTC.

To note about this clone: This sample includes further DNA sequences coding for the same CDR3. The chain joins TRBV15 to TRBJ2-7; 7 nucleotides line up with TRBD1. This CDR3 comprises 14 residues. The germline CDR1 and CDR2 sequences are LNHNV and YYDKDF (reference sequence). V dropped 5 bases and J dropped 4; count of bases not matched to a gene: 8. CDR3 amino acids: CATSRRQGSYEQYF. CDR3 bases: TGTGCCACCAGCCGGCGACAGGGTTCTTACGAGCAGTACTTC.

V and J are TRBV2 and TRBJ1-4; tentatively, D is TRBD1 (6 bases). The germline V gene encodes CDR1 SNHLY and CDR2 FYNNEI. The CDR3 is 14 residues long. Deletions cut 1 base from V and 8 bases from J, with 11 bases between. CDR3 protein: CASSEDRVNEKLFF. In nucleotides, the CDR3 is TGTGCCAGCAGTGAAGACAGGGTGAACGAAAAACTGTTTTTT.

The chain has TRBV19 and TRBJ2-1; perhaps TRBD1 as D (7 bases). Germline loops: CDR1 LNHDA, CDR2 SQIVND (reference sequence). The CDR3 consists of 14 residues. Between the trimmed V and J ends, which lost 1 base and 7 bases, there was a span of 11 bases. CDR3 coding DNA: TGTGCCAGTAGTATAGGGTCAGGGGGGAATGAGCAGTTCTTC. This gives the protein CASSIGSGGNEQFF.

The chain couples TRBV19 to TRBJ1-2; TRBD1 agrees at 10 bases. This CDR3 contains 16 residues. With 4 bases clipped from V and 1 base from J, the junction kept 6 bases outside the gene matches. CDR1 and CDR2 from the germline V gene are LNHDA and SQIVND (reference sequence). CDR3 nucleotide sequence: TGTGCCAGTAGTAGGGGACAGGGGACGAATAACTATGGCTACACCTTC. It is translated as CASSRGQGTNNYGYTF. Full variable domain (rest looked up from reference TRBV19 and TRBJ1-2): DGGITQSPKYLFRKEGQNVTLSCEQNLNHDAMYWYRQDPGQGLRLIYYSQIVNDFQKGDIAEGYSVSREKKESFPLTVTSAQKNPTAFYLCASSRGQGTNNYGYTFGSGTRLTVV.

The chain carries TRBV5-4 and TRBJ1-4; D not resolved. V shed 3 bases and J shed 5 bases, with 11 bases lying between them. The CDR3 runs to 14 residues. Germline assignment: CDR1 SGHNT and CDR2 YYREEE (reference sequence). Here the CDR3 reads CASSSGSENEKLFF. CDR3 nucleotides: TGTGCCAGCAGCTCGGGATCAGAGAATGAAAAACTGTTTTTT. The whole variable domain, remainder taken from reference TRBV5-4 and TRBJ1-4, is ETGVTQSPTHLIKTRGQQVTLRCSSQSGHNTVSWYQQALGQGPQFIFQYYREEENGRGNFPPRFSGLQFPNYSSELNVNALELDDSALYLCASSSGSENEKLFFGSGTQLSVL.

For this clone: Other DNA sequences from this sample encode an identical CDR3 as well. This chain uses TRBV7-2 with TRBJ2-7; 8 positions agree with TRBD2. V dropped 1 base and J dropped 6; count of bases not matched to a gene: 5. This CDR3 region has 14 residues. Germline values: CDR1 SGHTA, CDR2 FQGNSA. The CDR3 sequence is CASSLVAGGSEQYF. CDR3 DNA sequence: TGTGCCAGCAGCTTAGTGGCGGGAGGTAGCGAGCAGTACTTC.

The rearrangement uses TRBV3-1 (or the pseudogene TRBV3-2) and TRBJ1-1; D call uncertain. The CDR3 is 15 amino acids. Looked up from germline, CDR1 is LGHDT and CDR2 is YNNKEL (reference sequence). Between the trimmed V and J ends, which lost 1 base and 2 bases, there was a span of 11 bases. CDR3 region: CASSQVRELNTEAFF. The CDR3 region has the DNA TGTGCCAGCAGCCAAGTTCGGGAACTAAACACTGAAGCTTTCTTT.

The CDR3 sequence: CASTRPGREKLFF. The DNA for the CDR3 is TGCGCCAGCACTCGTCCCGGTCGAGAAAAACTGTTTTTT. This chain links TRBV23-1 with TRBJ1-4; D remains unclear. TRBV23-1 is an ORF, and what it does is uncertain. The CDR3 has 13 amino acids. The V gene lost 7 bases and the J gene lost 8 bases, with 14 bases spanning the gap.

The genes are TRBV28 and TRBJ2-7; no firm D call. The V gene lost 3 bases and the J gene lost 3 bases, with 3 bases spanning the gap. The CDR3 totals 11 residues. Germline V CDR1 and CDR2: MDHEN, SYDVKM. The CDR3 is CASSFYYEQYF. Written as DNA, the CDR3 is TGTGCCAGCAGTTTCTACTACGAGCAGTACTTC.

The rearrangement links TRBV24-1 to TRBJ2-4, with D possibly TRBD1 on 5 matching bases. The V end lost 9 bases, the J end lost 0 bases, and 8 bases lay between the germline ends. The CDR3 covers 13 residues. The germline gives CDR1 KGHDR, CDR2 SFDVKD. The CDR3 nucleotides are TGTGCCACCGCAGGGATAGCCAAAAACATTCAGTACTTC. Protein product: CATAGIAKNIQYF.